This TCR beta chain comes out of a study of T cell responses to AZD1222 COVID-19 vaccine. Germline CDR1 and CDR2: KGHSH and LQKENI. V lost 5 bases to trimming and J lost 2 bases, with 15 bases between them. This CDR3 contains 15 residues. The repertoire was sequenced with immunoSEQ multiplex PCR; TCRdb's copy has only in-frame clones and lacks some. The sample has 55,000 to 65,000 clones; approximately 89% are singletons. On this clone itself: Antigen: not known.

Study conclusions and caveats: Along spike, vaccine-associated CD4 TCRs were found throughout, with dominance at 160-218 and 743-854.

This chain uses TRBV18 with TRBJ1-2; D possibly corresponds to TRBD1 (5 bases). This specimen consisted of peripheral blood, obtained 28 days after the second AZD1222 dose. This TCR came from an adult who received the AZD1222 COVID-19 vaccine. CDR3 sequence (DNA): TGTGCCAGCTCATCCCCCTTTGAGGGGAACTATGGCTACACCTTC. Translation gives CASSSPFEGNYGYTF.